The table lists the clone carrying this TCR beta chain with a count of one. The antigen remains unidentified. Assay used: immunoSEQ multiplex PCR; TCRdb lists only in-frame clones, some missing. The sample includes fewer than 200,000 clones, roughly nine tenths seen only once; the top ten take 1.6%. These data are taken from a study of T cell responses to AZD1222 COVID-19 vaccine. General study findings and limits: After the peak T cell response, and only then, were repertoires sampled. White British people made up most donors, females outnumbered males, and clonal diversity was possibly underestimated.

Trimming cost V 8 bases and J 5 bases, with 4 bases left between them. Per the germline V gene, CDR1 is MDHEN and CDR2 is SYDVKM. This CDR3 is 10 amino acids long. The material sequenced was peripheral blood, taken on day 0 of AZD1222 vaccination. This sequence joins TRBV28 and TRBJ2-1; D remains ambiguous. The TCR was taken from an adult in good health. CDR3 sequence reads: CASGNNEQFF. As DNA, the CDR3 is TGTGCCAGCGGAAACAATGAGCAGTTCTTC.